This TCR beta chain is from a study of T cell responses to AZD1222 COVID-19 vaccine. Findings of the study overall: Most donors were white British, females outnumbered males, and clonal diversity was possibly underestimated. Vaccine-associated CD4 TCRs ranged over spike, dominating at 160-218 and 743-854.

Measured with immunoSEQ multiplex PCR; TCRdb has only the in-frame clones, and not every one. This repertoire shows about 160,000 clones, roughly 90% found once; its top ten account for roughly 3.3%. Worth noting for this clone: As yet, its antigen is unknown.

Germline-derived CDR1 and CDR2 are WNHNN and SYGVQD (reference sequence). Germline trimming cut 9 bases from V and 5 bases from J; bases unmatched to any gene: 5. This CDR3 spans 12 amino acids. The starting material was peripheral blood, obtained 28 days after the second AZD1222 dose. The source is an adult who received the AZD1222 COVID-19 vaccine. The chain couples TRBV10-1 to TRBJ1-2, with TRBD1 matching 8 bases. The CDR3 is CARSRGPYGYTF. The CDR3 DNA follows: TGCGCCAGGAGCAGGGGGCCTTATGGCTACACCTTC.